What follows are 9 T cell receptor beta chains derived from one specimen sequenced in a study of PD-1 blockade in classical Hodgkin lymphoma. As for time point: cycle 4 day 1 (C4D1), after more than five weeks of nivolumab. All the patients suffered relapse after autologous stem cell transplantation, and brentuximab vedotin exposure differed. The assay was immunoSEQ multiplex PCR, and TCRdb's table has in-frame clones only and misses some. The sample yields about 92,000 clones, 83% seen once. Here the sequenced sample was peripheral blood mononuclear cells (PBMCs), taken before the fourth cycle of nivolumab. Receptor source: a human donor with classical Hodgkin lymphoma.

This sequence joins TRBV27 and TRBJ2-1; 9 bases are a match to TRBD2. CDR1 is MNHEY and CDR2 is SMNVEV in the germline V gene (reference sequence). This CDR3 region has 15 residues. V gave up 5 bases and J gave up 4 bases; unmatched junction bases: 6. The CDR3 sequence is CASSLQTSGYNEQFF. The DNA of the CDR3 is TGTGCCAGCAGTCTTCAGACTAGCGGATACAATGAGCAGTTCTTC.

The J gene is TRBJ2-1, the V gene TRBV5-1, with D uncertain. The length of the CDR3 is 15 residues. With 0 bases removed from V and 4 bases from J, the gap between germline ends came to 11 bases. CDR1 and CDR2 (germline): SGHRS, YFSETQ. CDR3 DNA: TGCGCCAGCAGCTTGGCCAGACCGAAGTACAATGAGCAGTTCTTC. Residues: CASSLARPKYNEQFF.

The chain has TRBV10-3 and TRBJ1-4, with D hard to call. The germline V gene has CDR1 ENHRY and CDR2 SYGVKD. This CDR3 region has 13 residues. The V and J ends lost 4 bases and 5 bases respectively, with 8 bases between them. This CDR3 reads CAISGGPNEKLFF. DNA for the CDR3: TGTGCCATCAGTGGCGGACCCAATGAAAAACTGTTTTTT.

The chain couples TRBV6-5 to TRBJ2-1, with TRBD2 matching over 11 bases. Germline loops: CDR1 MNHEY, CDR2 SVGAGI. The CDR3 sequence is 15 residues long. Germline trimming cut 2 bases from V and 4 bases from J; bases unmatched to any gene: 1. CDR3 protein: CASSYGTSGYNEQFF. In nucleotides, the CDR3 is TGTGCCAGCAGTTACGGGACTAGCGGATACAATGAGCAGTTCTTC.

On this clone itself: Distinct nucleotide sequences in the sample also encode this CDR3. The chain couples TRBV18 to TRBJ2-7, with D perhaps assigned TRBD1 or TRBD2 (5 bases each). The CDR3 runs 14 residues. Germline V gene sequence: CDR1 KGHSH, CDR2 LQKENI. The V end was cut by 1 base, the J end by 2 bases, with 9 bases between. The CDR3: CASSPLQGAYEQYF. In DNA form, the CDR3 reads TGTGCCAGCTCACCACTCCAGGGAGCCTACGAGCAGTACTTC.

The chain combines TRBV2 with TRBJ1-3, with 8 nucleotides matching TRBD1. There are 12 residues in the CDR3. V shed 9 bases and J 6 bases; nucleotides not matched to a gene: 4. The germline V gene encodes CDR1 SNHLY and CDR2 FYNNEI. The CDR3 loop is CASRQGTNTIYF. DNA of the CDR3: TGTGCCAGTCGACAGGGGACAAACACCATATATTTT.

The rearrangement joins TRBV5-1 to TRBJ1-1; D is unresolved. The CDR3 totals 13 residues. CDR1 SGHRS and CDR2 YFSETQ come from the germline V gene. V was trimmed by 0 bases and J by 5 bases, leaving 8 bases between them. The CDR3 DNA follows: TGCGCCAGCAGCTTGGAGCCCCTGACTGAAGCTTTCTTT. Encoded protein: CASSLEPLTEAFF.

The chain employs TRBV15 and TRBJ1-2; D not certain. The germline CDR1 and CDR2 sequences are LNHNV and YYDKDF (reference sequence). Trimming shortened V by 0 bases and J by 0 bases, and 8 bases separated the two germline ends. This CDR3 comprises 15 residues. The CDR3 coding sequence is TGTGCCACCAGCAGAGACCGTTTCCCTAACTATGGCTACACCTTC. Translating gives CATSRDRFPNYGYTF. The whole variable domain, remainder taken from reference TRBV15 and TRBJ1-2, is DAMVIQNPRYQVTQFGKPVTLSCSQTLNHNVMYWYQQKSSQAPKLLFHYYDKDFNNEADTPDNFQSRRPNTSFCFLDIRSPGLGDTAMYLCATSRDRFPNYGYTFGSGTRLTVV.

CDR3 sequence (DNA): TGTGCCGCGGGAATAGGCTACGAGCAGTACTTC. It codes for CAAGIGYEQYF. The chain links TRBV7-9 to TRBJ2-7; a weak D match, TRBD2 (6 bases). The CDR3 totals 11 residues. V gave up 11 bases and J gave up 3 bases, with 11 bases separating them. Looked up from germline, CDR1 is SEHNR and CDR2 is FQNEAQ (reference sequence). The full variable domain, rest sourced from reference TRBV7-9 and TRBJ2-7, is DTGVSQNPRHKITKRGQNVTFRCDPISEHNRLYWYRQTLGQGPEFLTYFQNEAQLEKSRLLSDRFSAERPKGSFSTLEIQRTEQGDSAMYLCAAGIGYEQYFGPGTRLTVT.